The 8 T cell receptor beta chains listed next were all sequenced from one sample in a study of shared clonotypes between healthy human individuals. TCRdb's table, derived via immunoSEQ multiplex PCR, lists solely in-frame clones and lacks some. The sample has millions of clones; approximately 95% are singletons. The sequencing input was naive CD4+ T cells from PBMCs. The subset: CD45RA+ positively selected. Receptor source: a man younger than 30 in good health. Some clones in this sample may be carry-over from other donors' samples.

This chain joins TRBV29-1 and TRBJ2-3, with 7 bases lining up with TRBD1. V shed 7 bases, J shed 1 base, and the junction held 5 bases outside the gene matches. Germline-derived CDR1 and CDR2 are SQVTM and ANQGSEA. There are 13 residues in the CDR3. The CDR3 region has the DNA TGCAGCGCAGGGGACAGACGCACAGATACGCAGTATTTT. This encodes CSAGDRRTDTQYF.

The CDR3 reads CASSLWSAETQYF. The CDR3 DNA is TGTGCCAGCAGCTTATGGAGTGCGGAGACCCAGTACTTC. The gene calls are TRBV7-9 and TRBJ2-5; no clear D gene. The germline V gene encodes CDR1 SEHNR and CDR2 FQNEAQ (reference sequence). The ends were cut back, 2 bases at V and 5 bases at J, with 9 bases in the middle. The CDR3 spans 13 residues.

V usage is TRBV7-9 and J usage is TRBJ1-2; D is undetermined. Germline CDR1 reads SEHNR; CDR2 reads FQNEAQ (reference sequence). The V end lost 5 bases, the J end lost 4 bases, and 11 bases lay between the germline ends. The CDR3 spans 13 residues. CDR3 sequence reads: CASSQSGSYGYTF. DNA of the CDR3: TGTGCCAGCAGCCAAAGCGGTAGCTATGGCTACACCTTC.

The V and J genes are TRBV9 and TRBJ2-7, with 9 nucleotides matching TRBD1. J was trimmed by 1 base and V by 4 bases; bases with no gene match: 3. Germline V gene lookup returns CDR1 SGDLS and CDR2 YYNGEE. The CDR3 loop spans 14 amino acids. The CDR3 sequence: CASSIGQGSYEQYF. CDR3 sequence (DNA): TGTGCCAGCAGCATCGGACAGGGGTCCTACGAGCAGTACTTC.

The gene calls are TRBV7-7 and TRBJ1-3, with a weak D call TRBD1 (6 bases). Trimming shortened V by 5 bases and J by 0 bases, and 8 bases separated the two germline ends. The CDR3 loop spans 14 amino acids. The germline V gene has CDR1 SSHAT and CDR2 FNYEAQ (reference sequence). The CDR3 DNA is TGTGCCAGCAGCGCGGACAGCTCTGGAAACACCATATATTTT. Its translation: CASSADSSGNTIYF.

A single count supports this clone. The J gene is TRBJ2-5, the V gene TRBV11-2; D remains unclear. The CDR3 runs 15 residues. Between the trimmed V and J ends, which lost 0 bases and 5 bases, there was a span of 13 bases. Germline V gene sequence: CDR1 SGHAT, CDR2 FQNNGV. CDR3 loop: CASSLEVALRETQYF. CDR3 nucleotide sequence: TGTGCCAGCAGCTTAGAGGTGGCGCTGAGGGAGACCCAGTACTTC.

The V call is TRBV7-8, the J call TRBJ2-7; 11 bases are a match to TRBD2. Germline V gene data show CDR1 as SGHVS and CDR2 as FQNEAQ. With 8 bases clipped from V and 5 bases from J, the junction kept 5 bases outside the gene matches. The CDR3 is 13 amino acids. The CDR3 reads CASRRLAGNEQYF. CDR3 nucleotides: TGTGCCAGCCGGAGACTAGCGGGGAACGAGCAGTACTTC.

The chain links TRBV27 to TRBJ2-1; a possible D gene is TRBD2 (5 bases). CDR3 length: 16 residues. V gave up 5 bases and J gave up 6 bases, with 20 bases separating them. CDR1 is MNHEY, CDR2 SMNVEV, per germline (reference sequence). CDR3 amino acids: CASSQLSLSLANEQFF. The CDR3 bases are TGTGCCAGCAGTCAACTTTCCCTGTCGCTAGCCAATGAGCAGTTCTTC.